The 24 T cell receptor beta chains in this list originate from one sample, sequenced in a study of T cells after yellow fever vaccination. MiXCR was run by TCRdb on the 5' RACE reads, yielding one entry per CDR3 protein. The sample contains 250,000 to 400,000 distinct CDR3 sequences, about 4.5% of which appear only once. The sample consisted of PBMCs, taken 15 days after the yellow fever booster vaccination. The receptors derive from a man in his late teens or twenties who received the YFV17D yellow fever vaccine.

This clonotype turned up a few times. The chain has TRBV5-1 and TRBJ1-1; 12 nucleotides align to TRBD1. CDR3 size: 17 residues. Germline CDR1 and CDR2: SGHRS and YFSETQ. The trim removed 5 bases at V and 4 bases at J, leaving 12 bases unmatched. CDR3 sequence reads: CASRRTGTGGAGTEAFF. The CDR3 DNA sequence: TGCGCCAGCAGAAGAACCGGGACAGGGGGCGCGGGCACTGAAGCTTTCTTT.

V and J are TRBV10-2 and TRBJ2-7; TRBD1 is a possible D gene (5 bases). The CDR3 totals 13 residues. Trimming took 8 bases from V and 7 from J, leaving 18 bases between them. Germline assignment: CDR1 WSHSY and CDR2 SAAADI. The CDR3 loop reads CASCPPGQWEQYF. In nucleotides, the CDR3 is TGCGCCAGCTGTCCCCCAGGGCAGTGGGAGCAGTACTTC.

Many counts were recorded for this clonotype. The rearrangement joins TRBV9 to TRBJ1-5; no definite D call. CDR1 is SGDLS, CDR2 YYNGEE, per germline. The CDR3 has 12 residues. V was clipped by 4 bases and J by 4 bases, with 6 bases between them. CDR3 in amino acids: CASSSTNQPQHF. CDR3 nucleotide sequence: TGTGCCAGCAGCTCGACGAATCAGCCCCAGCATTTT.

This clonotype was recorded at least ten times. This chain joins TRBV6-2 or TRBV6-3 and TRBJ2-3; 12 nucleotides line up with TRBD2. The CDR3 runs 15 residues. Germline V gene lookup returns CDR1 MNHEY and CDR2 SVGEGT. With V trimmed by 6 bases and J by 1 base, 2 bases remained unmatched. CDR3 sequence: CASRRLAGGTDTQYF. The DNA of the CDR3 is TGTGCCAGCAGGCGACTAGCGGGGGGCACAGATACGCAGTATTTT.

This clonotype was detected ten times or more. CDR3 loop: CASSHRPQYV. CDR3 DNA sequence: TGTGCCAGCAGCCATAGGCCCCAGTACGTC. V is TRBV3-1 and J is TRBJ2-7; D call uncertain. CDR3 length: 10 amino acids. Germline lookup yields CDR1 LGHDT and CDR2 YNNKEL (reference sequence). V lost 3 bases and J lost 10, with 7 bases in between.

This clonotype was seen more than once but under ten times. The chain uses TRBV20-1 and TRBJ2-5; no clear D. V shed 1 base and J shed 2 bases, with 14 bases lying between them. Germline assignment: CDR1 DFQATT and CDR2 SNEGSKA (reference sequence). CDR3 length equals 15 residues. CDR3 residues: CSARGSPPGQETQYF. CDR3 in DNA: TGCAGTGCTAGAGGAAGCCCCCCCGGACAAGAGACCCAGTACTTC.

This chain uses TRBV10-2 with TRBJ2-2; 8 nucleotides match TRBD1. The ends lost 6 bases at V and 6 bases at J; junction bases unmatched: 3. CDR1 WSHSY and CDR2 SAAADI come from the germline V gene. The CDR3 spans 13 residues. The CDR3 DNA reads TGCGCCAGCAGGGACAGGGTAGCCGGGGAGCTGTTTTTT. It encodes CASRDRVAGELFF.

This clonotype has a count of ten or more. The chain uses TRBV5-1 and TRBJ1-2; D is unclear. The CDR3 spans 13 residues. Trimming removed 4 bases from V and 4 bases from J, with 11 bases in between. CDR1 and CDR2 (germline): SGHRS, YFSETQ. CDR3 sequence: CASSPKEGYGYTF. For the CDR3, the DNA is TGCGCCAGCAGCCCGAAAGAAGGCTATGGCTACACCTTC.

This chain connects TRBV6-5 to TRBJ2-7; TRBD2 is a possible D gene (6 bases). This CDR3 is 13 amino acids long. V lost 2 bases and J lost 4, with 9 bases in between. Germline CDR1 is MNHEY and CDR2 is SVGAGI. The CDR3 sequence is CASSYGRDYEQYF. The CDR3 DNA is TGTGCCAGCAGTTACGGGCGGGATTACGAGCAGTACTTC.

At least ten counts were recorded for this clonotype. V usage is TRBV20-1 and J usage is TRBJ1-1; D ambiguous. V was shortened by 1 base and J by 1 base, with 7 bases between the two germline ends. CDR3 length equals 13 residues. CDR1 is DFQATT and CDR2 is SNEGSKA in the germline V gene (reference sequence). In nucleotides, the CDR3 is TGCAGTGCTAGAGGCACCTCGAACACTGAAGCTTTCTTT. Encoded protein: CSARGTSNTEAFF.

The V call is TRBV5-5, the J call TRBJ2-5; 15 nucleotides match TRBD2. V was clipped by 4 bases and J by 4 bases; unmatched bases: 5. The CDR3 sequence is 16 residues long. Germline loops: CDR1 SGHKS, CDR2 YYEKEE (reference sequence). CDR3 sequence: CASSPGLAGGVETQYF. CDR3 in DNA: TGTGCCAGCAGCCCCGGACTAGCGGGGGGGGTAGAGACCCAGTACTTC.

This clonotype was counted many times. The V gene is TRBV6-5, the J gene TRBJ1-1; weak D call: TRBD1 (6 bases). Looked up from germline, CDR1 is MNHEY and CDR2 is SVGAGI. The V gene lost 6 bases and the J gene lost 8 bases, with 10 bases spanning the gap. This CDR3 contains 11 residues. For the CDR3, the DNA is TGTGCCAGCAGCTTCGACAGGGAAGCTTTCTTT. It specifies CASSFDREAFF.

This clonotype was detected only a few times. The chain is built from TRBV20-1 and TRBJ1-1; 12 bases align to TRBD1. CDR1 is DFQATT, CDR2 SNEGSKA, per germline (reference sequence). J lost 8 bases, V lost 6 bases, and 16 bases had no gene match. The CDR3 is made up of 16 amino acids. CDR3 sequence: CSAPGTGGGGKLEAFF. The DNA for the CDR3 is TGCAGTGCCCCTGGGACAGGGGGCGGGGGGAAGTTAGAAGCTTTCTTT.

This clonotype occurred many times. V usage is TRBV4-1 and J usage is TRBJ2-6, with D tentatively TRBD1 (5 bases). Trimming removed 4 bases from V and 2 bases from J, with 12 bases in between. The CDR3 is 16 amino acids. Looked up from germline, CDR1 is MGHRA and CDR2 is YSYEKL. CDR3 region: CASSPMTATGANVLTF. The CDR3, as DNA: TGCGCCAGCAGCCCCATGACAGCAACTGGGGCCAACGTCCTGACTTTC.

The chain combines TRBV12-3 or TRBV12-4 with TRBJ2-7; D is possibly TRBD2 (6 bases). The CDR3 is 15 amino acids. Trimming stripped 6 bases from V and 0 bases from J, with 15 bases between. CDR3 DNA sequence: TGTGCCAGCAGGCCCCGGGACTTCAGCTCCTACGAGCAGTACTTC. It specifies CASRPRDFSSYEQYF.

This clonotype was seen at least ten times. CDR3 sequence reads: CSASPFSGEQFF. The CDR3 DNA is TGCAGTGCTAGCCCCTTTAGTGGTGAGCAGTTCTTC. This sequence joins TRBV20-1 and TRBJ2-1; unclear D gene. The CDR3 loop spans 12 amino acids. The V gene's germline CDR1 is DFQATT and CDR2 SNEGSKA (reference sequence). Between the trimmed V and J ends, which lost 3 bases and 9 bases, there was a span of 12 bases.

The chain couples TRBV3-1 to TRBJ2-5; the match to TRBD1 covers 8 bases. This CDR3 comprises 15 residues. Trimming cost V 1 base and J 0 bases; bases outside gene matches: 1. The germline V gene has CDR1 LGHDT and CDR2 YNNKEL (reference sequence). CDR3 in DNA: TGTGCCAGCAGCCAAGGGGACAGGCACCAAGAGACCCAGTACTTC. This encodes CASSQGDRHQETQYF.

This clonotype was found a few times. This CDR3 is CASSPGTGEGTIYF. The CDR3 DNA reads TGCGCCAGCAGCCCGGGGACAGGGGAAGGCACCATATATTTT. The V and J genes are TRBV5-1 and TRBJ1-3; TRBD1 matches 10 bases. The germline V gene encodes CDR1 SGHRS and CDR2 YFSETQ. The CDR3 has 14 residues. J lost 9 bases, V lost 4 bases, and 7 bases had no gene match.

The chain combines TRBV6-2 or TRBV6-3 with TRBJ2-3, with TRBD2 as a possible D gene (6 bases). Per the germline V gene, CDR1 is MNHEY and CDR2 is SVGEGT. The CDR3 covers 14 residues. Trimming removed 2 bases from V and 2 bases from J, with 8 bases in between. In DNA, the CDR3 is TGTGCCAGCAGTTACCGGGGGATCACAGATACGCAGTATTTT. Encoded protein: CASSYRGITDTQYF.

This clonotype has ten or more counts. The V and J genes are TRBV27 and TRBJ2-7, with D perhaps being TRBD1 or TRBD2 (8 bases each). This CDR3 is built from 15 residues. Per germline, CDR1 MNHEY and CDR2 SMNVEV (reference sequence). The V and J ends lost 7 bases and 4 bases respectively, with 20 bases between them. The CDR3 protein is CASKRGTGQSYEQYF. In nucleotides, the CDR3 is TGTGCCAGCAAGCGGGGGACAGGCCAGTCATACGAGCAGTACTTC.

Many counts were recorded for this clonotype. The chain uses TRBV14 and TRBJ2-5; no firm D call. In germline, CDR1 is SGHDN, CDR2 FVKESK. Trimming cost V 4 bases and J 1 base, with 13 bases left between them. The CDR3 runs to 15 residues. This CDR3 is CASSRQTGFQETQYF. DNA for the CDR3: TGTGCCAGCAGCCGACAAACGGGCTTCCAAGAGACCCAGTACTTC. Full variable domain (outside the CDR3, taken from reference TRBV14 and TRBJ2-5): EAGVTQFPSHSVIEKGQTVTLRCDPISGHDNLYWYRRVMGKEIKFLLHFVKESKQDESGMPNNRFLAERTGGTYSTLKVQPAELEDSGVYFCASSRQTGFQETQYFGPGTRLLVL.

This sequence joins TRBV5-4 and TRBJ2-5; 7 bases map to TRBD2. Germline V gene sequence: CDR1 SGHNT, CDR2 YYREEE (reference sequence). The CDR3 extends over 13 amino acids. V lost 5 bases, J lost 2 bases, and 3 bases stayed unmatched. CDR3 DNA: TGTGCCAGCAGATGGGGGGGGCAAGAGACCCAGTACTTC. Translated: CASRWGGQETQYF.

This clonotype was observed a handful of times. The chain is built from TRBV28 and TRBJ2-7; possible D gene TRBD1, 6 bases. This CDR3 contains 15 residues. The V end lost 5 bases, the J end lost 0 bases, and 14 bases lay between the germline ends. Germline V gene data show CDR1 as MDHEN and CDR2 as SYDVKM. CDR3 nucleotides: TGTGCCAGCAGTGCTGCAGGGGTAAGCTCCTACGAGCAGTACGTC. Its translation: CASSAAGVSSYEQYV.

This clonotype was detected a few times. In DNA form, the CDR3 reads TGTGCCAGCGGTCGGCAGGGCGGCTATGGCTACACCTTC. It yields the protein CASGRQGGYGYTF. This sequence joins TRBV6-5 and TRBJ1-2, with D maybe TRBD1 (5 bases). Per the germline V gene, CDR1 is MNHEY and CDR2 is SVGAGI. V lost 8 bases, J lost 4 bases, and 14 bases lay in between. The CDR3 runs 13 residues.